These 25 T cell receptor beta chains were sequenced from one sample in a study of blood T cell repertoires in COVID-19. Clones were sequenced by immunoSEQ multiplex PCR, and TCRdb holds only the in-frame ones, with some missing. In the table there are about 210,000 clones, 65% to 90% of which are singletons. Sample: PBMCs or T cells enriched from blood (not recorded which). These receptors came from a woman aged 45-65 years with acute COVID-19.

The chain has TRBV9 and TRBJ2-3, with TRBD2 as a possible D gene (5 bases). Germline V gene sequence: CDR1 SGDLS, CDR2 YYNGEE. The CDR3 covers 12 residues. V lost 2 bases to trimming and J lost 4 bases, with 5 bases between them. CDR3 DNA sequence: TGTGCCAGCAGCGTGAGGGCAGATACGCAGTATTTT. The encoded protein is CASSVRADTQYF.

The chain carries TRBV7-6 and TRBJ2-1; D is perhaps TRBD2 (6 bases). Germline CDR1 is SGHVS and CDR2 is FNYEAQ. The CDR3 has 16 residues. Trimming left V 5 bases short and J 9 bases short, with 23 bases between. The CDR3 loop is CASSPNEGTPASEQFF. The CDR3 DNA sequence: TGTGCCAGCAGCCCGAATGAAGGGACTCCTGCTTCTGAGCAGTTCTTC.

V gene TRBV6-5 combines with J gene TRBJ2-7; D gene unclear. This CDR3 has 15 residues. Germline loops: CDR1 MNHEY, CDR2 SVGAGI. Trimming took off 4 bases at V and 4 bases at J, with 17 bases between the two ends. The CDR3 reads CASSSYPPPVYEQYF. The CDR3 DNA reads as TGTGCCAGCAGTTCTTATCCCCCTCCGGTTTACGAGCAGTACTTC.

This clone appeared a few times. The genes are TRBV16 and TRBJ1-6; tentatively, D is TRBD1 (5 bases). This CDR3 spans 14 amino acids. The V gene lost 8 bases and the J gene lost 7 bases, with 15 bases spanning the gap. In germline, CDR1 is KGHSY, CDR2 FQNENV. The CDR3 DNA follows: TGTGCCAGCTGGCAGGGAATACCGAATTCACCCCTCCACTTT. Its protein product is CASWQGIPNSPLHF.

This chain joins TRBV24-1 and TRBJ2-2, with D perhaps TRBD1 (5 bases). Germline assignment: CDR1 KGHDR and CDR2 SFDVKD. The V end lost 5 bases, the J end lost 5 bases, and 8 bases lay between the germline ends. The CDR3 length is 13 residues. DNA of the CDR3: TGTGCCACCAGTGTCCGGACAACCGGGGAGCTGTTTTTT. Translated, it gives CATSVRTTGELFF.

The gene calls are TRBV7-2 and TRBJ1-1, with a weak D call TRBD1 (5 bases). V was trimmed by 0 bases and J by 4 bases, leaving 15 bases between them. The CDR3 sequence is 16 residues long. Germline CDR1 is SGHTA and CDR2 is FQGNSA. This CDR3 reads CASSLAMVGASTEAFF. The DNA for the CDR3 is TGTGCCAGCAGCTTAGCGATGGTAGGGGCGAGCACTGAAGCTTTCTTT. The variable domain in full, completed from reference TRBV7-2 and TRBJ1-1, reads GAGVSQSPSNKVTEKGKDVELRCDPISGHTALYWYRQSLGQGLEFLIYFQGNSAPDKSGLPSDRFSAERTGGSVSTLTIQRTQQEDSAVYLCASSLAMVGASTEAFFGQGTRLTVV.

V gene TRBV25-1 combines with J gene TRBJ1-4; a weak D match, TRBD1 (5 bases). The V and J ends lost 3 bases and 3 bases respectively, with 11 bases between them. The germline V gene encodes CDR1 MGHDK and CDR2 SYGVNS. The CDR3 sequence is 15 residues long. In nucleotides, the CDR3 is TGTGCCAGCAGTGATACCGGGACTTCTAATGAAAAACTGTTTTTT. Its translation: CASSDTGTSNEKLFF.

The chain recombines TRBV18 with TRBJ2-2; 8 positions agree with TRBD1. Losses at the gene ends were 2 bases for V and 2 bases for J; bases not matched to a gene: 7. The CDR3 is 17 residues long. From germline, CDR1 is KGHSH and CDR2 LQKENI. The CDR3 DNA reads as TGTGCCAGCTCACCAACGAGTCAGGGGGCTAACACCGGGGAGCTGTTTTTT. Its protein product is CASSPTSQGANTGELFF.

J is TRBJ2-3 and V is TRBV10-3; perhaps TRBD2 as D (6 bases). The germline V gene has CDR1 ENHRY and CDR2 SYGVKD. The V gene lost 9 bases and the J gene lost 5 bases, with 18 bases spanning the gap. This CDR3 comprises 14 residues. CDR3 DNA sequence: TGTGCCATGCAGGGAGGCCCACCGGGAGATACGCAGTATTTT. It is translated as CAMQGGPPGDTQYF.

CDR3 sequence (DNA): TGCGCCAGCAGCGCCGCAGGGGGCGCGGGCACAGATACGCAGTATTTT. Translation gives CASSAAGGAGTDTQYF. The V call is TRBV5-1, the J call TRBJ2-3; 8 bases agree with TRBD1. Unmatched junction bases numbered 8, after V lost 4 bases and J lost 1 base. The CDR3 is 16 amino acids. Germline V CDR1 and CDR2: SGHRS, YFSETQ.

The CDR3 bases are TGTGCCAGCAGCAAGGGTCGGAGGGCGGACACAGATACGCAGTATTTT. The encoded protein is CASSKGRRADTDTQYF. The chain couples TRBV7-3 to TRBJ2-3, with D possibly being TRBD2 (6 bases). The CDR3 consists of 16 residues. The V end was cut by 5 bases, the J end by 2 bases, with 17 bases between. Looked up from germline, CDR1 is SGHTA and CDR2 is FQGTGA.

This clone was found once. CDR3 DNA sequence: TGCAGCGCCTACTCTCTCCGCGGAGCCGCCGCCAAACTGTTTTTT. It encodes CSAYSLRGAAAKLFF. The chain employs TRBV29-1 and TRBJ1-4, with unresolved D. CDR1 and CDR2 from the germline V gene are SQVTM and ANQGSEA. Trimming shortened V by 7 bases and J by 11 bases, and 26 bases separated the two germline ends. This CDR3 has 15 residues.

The chain recombines TRBV7-9 with TRBJ2-3; TRBD2 agrees at 14 bases. Per the germline V gene, CDR1 is SEHNR and CDR2 is FQNEAQ (reference sequence). The J segment lost 1 base and the V segment lost 5 bases, leaving 5 bases of the junction unmatched. This CDR3 is 17 amino acids long. CDR3 loop: CASSVGLAGERTDTQYF. CDR3 DNA: TGTGCCAGCAGCGTGGGACTAGCGGGAGAGCGCACAGATACGCAGTATTTT.

The chain is built from TRBV12-3 or TRBV12-4 and TRBJ2-7; no firm D call. V was clipped by 4 bases and J by 2 bases, with 9 bases between them. The CDR3 loop spans 13 amino acids. CDR3 in amino acids: CASSSTNTYEQYF. The DNA of the CDR3 is TGTGCCAGCAGTTCCACTAACACCTACGAGCAGTACTTC.

This chain uses TRBV7-2 with TRBJ2-1; the match to TRBD2 covers 10 bases. V lost 5 bases to trimming and J lost 0 bases; unmatched junction nucleotides: 13. CDR1 and CDR2 from the germline V gene are SGHTA and FQGNSA. This CDR3 has 19 residues. The CDR3 here is CASSPATGLAESSYNEQFF. The CDR3 region has the DNA TGTGCCAGCAGCCCAGCAACAGGACTAGCGGAGAGCTCCTACAATGAGCAGTTCTTC. The full variable domain, with the rest looked up from reference TRBV7-2 and TRBJ2-1, is GAGVSQSPSNKVTEKGKDVELRCDPISGHTALYWYRQSLGQGLEFLIYFQGNSAPDKSGLPSDRFSAERTGGSVSTLTIQRTQQEDSAVYLCASSPATGLAESSYNEQFFGPGTRLTVL.

The V gene is TRBV7-2, the J gene TRBJ1-6, with D perhaps TRBD1 (5 bases). The V end was cut by 1 base, the J end by 10 bases, with 14 bases between. Looked up from germline, CDR1 is SGHTA and CDR2 is FQGNSA. This CDR3 comprises 15 residues. CDR3 sequence (DNA): TGTGCCAGCAGCTTAGTGCAGGGTGATAGATCACCCCTCCACTTT. Amino acids: CASSLVQGDRSPLHF. Combining the CDR3 with reference TRBV7-2 and TRBJ1-6 gives the whole variable domain GAGVSQSPSNKVTEKGKDVELRCDPISGHTALYWYRQSLGQGLEFLIYFQGNSAPDKSGLPSDRFSAERTGGSVSTLTIQRTQQEDSAVYLCASSLVQGDRSPLHFGNGTRLTVT.

The chain couples TRBV10-1 to TRBJ2-7; TRBD1 matches at 7 bases. Per germline, CDR1 WNHNN and CDR2 SYGVQD (reference sequence). Trimming took 9 bases from V and 3 from J; bases not matched to a gene: 14. There are 15 residues in the CDR3. The CDR3 reads CARLTSGTVFYEQYF. In DNA, the CDR3 is TGCGCCAGACTTACCTCCGGGACAGTATTCTACGAGCAGTACTTC.

The chain carries TRBV27 and TRBJ1-6; D may be TRBD1 (5 bases). The CDR3 sequence is 15 residues long. CDR1 MNHEY and CDR2 SMNVEV come from the germline V gene (reference sequence). Trimming left V 5 bases short and J 8 bases short, with 16 bases between. The CDR3 nucleotides read TGTGCCAGCAGTCTCGCAGGGCACCTGGATTCACCCCTCCACTTT. Its protein is CASSLAGHLDSPLHF.

The chain uses TRBV7-2 and TRBJ2-2; D might be TRBD1 (5 bases). This CDR3 has 15 amino acids. V was pared by 5 bases and J by 0 bases, with 10 bases between. Germline V gives CDR1 SGHTA, CDR2 FQGNSA. The CDR3 DNA follows: TGTGCCAGCAGCGCTCAAGGGGCGAACACCGGGGAGCTGTTTTTT. Amino acid sequence: CASSAQGANTGELFF.

The chain employs TRBV28 and TRBJ2-3; TRBD1 matches 9 bases. This CDR3 region has 14 residues. CDR1 and CDR2 from the germline V gene are MDHEN and SYDVKM. Trimming at V came to 8 bases and at J to 6 bases, leaving 9 bases not matched to a gene. The CDR3 region has the DNA TGTGCCAGCTTCACAGGGGGCCGATTGGATACGCAGTATTTT. Translation gives CASFTGGRLDTQYF.

This clone was observed a handful of times. The chain recombines TRBV10-1 with TRBJ2-1; 11 bases align to TRBD2. V lost 10 bases and J lost 9; bases outside the gene matches: 11. Germline V gene lookup returns CDR1 WNHNN and CDR2 SYGVQD (reference sequence). This CDR3 is built from 14 residues. As DNA, the CDR3 is TGCGCCACCTGGCTAGCGGGAGGAGTCAGTGAGCAGTTCTTC. Its protein product is CATWLAGGVSEQFF.

The chain joins TRBV5-8 to TRBJ1-6; TRBD1 aligns across 9 bases. The CDR3 has 16 amino acids. Trimming at V came to 4 bases and at J to 7 bases, leaving 9 bases not matched to a gene. Germline V gene sequence: CDR1 SGHTS, CDR2 YDEGEE. The CDR3 protein is CASSVGTGNLNSPLHF. CDR3 coding DNA: TGTGCCAGCAGCGTCGGGACAGGGAATCTGAATTCACCCCTCCACTTT.

The sample holds a few counts of this clone. This rearrangement joins TRBV11-2 to TRBJ2-7; D is perhaps TRBD1 (5 bases). The ends were cut back, 2 bases at V and 5 bases at J, with 13 bases in the middle. The germline V gene encodes CDR1 SGHAT and CDR2 FQNNGV. CDR3 length: 14 amino acids. The CDR3 spells CASSLNPGKDEQYF. As DNA, the CDR3 is TGTGCCAGCAGCTTAAACCCAGGGAAGGACGAGCAGTACTTC.

This clone appeared a single time. The rearrangement links TRBV5-1 to TRBJ2-2; 7 bases match TRBD2. Germline V gene data show CDR1 as SGHRS and CDR2 as YFSETQ. The CDR3 spans 16 residues. V trimming: 4 bases; J trimming: 5 bases; junction bases outside the gene matches: 11. Written as DNA, the CDR3 is TGCGCCAGCAGCACGACTAGCCCTAAGGATACCGGGGAGCTGTTTTTT. Translating it yields CASSTTSPKDTGELFF. Variable domain in full (rest from reference TRBV5-1 and TRBJ2-2): KAGVTQTPRYLIKTRGQQVTLSCSPISGHRSVSWYQQTPGQGLQFLFEYFSETQRNKGNFPGRFSGRQFSNSRSEMNVSTLELGDSALYLCASSTTSPKDTGELFFGEGSRLTVL.

The V call is TRBV9, the J call TRBJ2-3, with D maybe TRBD2 (7 bases). This CDR3 has 14 residues. Germline V gene sequence: CDR1 SGDLS, CDR2 YYNGEE. Between the trimmed V and J ends, which lost 0 bases and 6 bases, there was a span of 11 bases. CDR3 loop: CASSVAGGRDTQYF. CDR3 bases: TGTGCCAGCAGCGTAGCCGGGGGGCGGGATACGCAGTATTTT. Looking up the rest from reference TRBV9 and TRBJ2-3 gives the full variable domain: DSGVTQTPKHLITATGQRVTLRCSPRSGDLSVYWYQQSLDQGLQFLIQYYNGEERAKGNILERFSAQQFPDLHSELNLSSLELGDSALYFCASSVAGGRDTQYFGPGTRLTVL.